Given below is one TCR beta chain in context. Its target is not known. The CDR3 contains 14 residues. Per germline, CDR1 SQVTM and CDR2 ANQGSEA. Trimming took 6 bases from V and 3 from J; bases not matched to a gene: 3. The sample belongs to a study of memory CD4+ T cells and cytomegalovirus serostatus. Study details: Donors were healthy Belgian adults, 9 or 10 CMV seropositive and about two dozen seronegative.

Points from the study as a whole: CD4+ memory repertoires contained about two fifths of the 164 reported CMV TCRbeta sequences.

Single viable CD3+CD4+CD8-CD45RO+ cells were sorted as the memory CD4+ T cells. Serostatus was set by detecting CMV pp150, pp28, p38, p52 IgG. The assay was immunoSEQ multiplex PCR, and TCRdb's table has in-frame clones only and misses some. Of approximately 92,000 clones detected, about 80% appear once; the ten largest clones hold about 4%. The chain uses TRBV29-1 and TRBJ2-3, with 13 bases identical to TRBD2. The material sequenced was memory CD4+ T cells from blood. The source is an adult in good health and CMV-seropositive. CDR3 amino acids: CSVGTSGKTDTQYF. Here the CDR3 DNA reads TGCAGCGTAGGGACTAGCGGGAAGACAGATACGCAGTATTTT.